This T cell receptor (beta chain) stems from a study of patients and donors after allogeneic stem cell transplantation. This clonotype has a handful of counts. Germline V gene lookup returns CDR1 LGHNA and CDR2 YSLEER. Deletions cut 0 bases from V and 4 bases from J, with 9 bases between. The CDR3 runs to 15 residues. Using its own MiXCR run on the RT-PCR reads, TCRdb lists one record per CDR3 protein. The table includes 390,000 or so distinct CDR3 sequences, roughly 17% detected once. The rearrangement uses TRBV4-3 and TRBJ1-4; D unresolved. This TCR derives from a human donor who was either an allogeneic HSCT recipient or a stem cell or donor lymphocyte infusion donor (not recorded which). It is not recorded whose cells these are; they may come from a transplant donor. Sequenced sample: blood, either unsorted or a sorted T cell fraction (not recorded which). The CDR3 spells CASSQERRLNEKLFF. As DNA, the CDR3 is TGCGCCAGCAGCCAAGAACGACGGCTTAATGAAAAACTGTTTTTT.